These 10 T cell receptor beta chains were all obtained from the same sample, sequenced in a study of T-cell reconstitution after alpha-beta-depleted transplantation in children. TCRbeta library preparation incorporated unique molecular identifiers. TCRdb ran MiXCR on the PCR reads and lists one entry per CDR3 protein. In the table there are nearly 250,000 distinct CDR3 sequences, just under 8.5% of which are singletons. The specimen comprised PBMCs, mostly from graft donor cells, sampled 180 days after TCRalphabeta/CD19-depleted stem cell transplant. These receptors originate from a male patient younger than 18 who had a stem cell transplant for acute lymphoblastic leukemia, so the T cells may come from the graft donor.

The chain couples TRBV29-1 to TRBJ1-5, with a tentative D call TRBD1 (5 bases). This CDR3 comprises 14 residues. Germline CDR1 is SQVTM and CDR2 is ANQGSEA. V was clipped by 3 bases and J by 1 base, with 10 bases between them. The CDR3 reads CSVERRESNQPQHF. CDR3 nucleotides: TGCAGCGTTGAGCGCAGGGAAAGCAATCAGCCCCAGCATTTT.

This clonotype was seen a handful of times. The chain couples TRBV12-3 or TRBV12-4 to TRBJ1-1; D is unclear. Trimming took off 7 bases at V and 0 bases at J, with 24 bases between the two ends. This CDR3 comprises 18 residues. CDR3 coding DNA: TGTGCCAGCACCCGTTTTCAGGATCCTACACGCTTGAACACTGAAGCTTTCTTT. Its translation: CASTRFQDPTRLNTEAFF.

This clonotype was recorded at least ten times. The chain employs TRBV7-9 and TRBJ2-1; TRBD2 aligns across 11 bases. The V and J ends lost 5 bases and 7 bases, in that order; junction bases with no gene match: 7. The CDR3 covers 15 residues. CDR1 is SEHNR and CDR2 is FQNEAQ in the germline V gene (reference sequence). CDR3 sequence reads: CASSPGLAARNEQFF. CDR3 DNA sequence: TGTGCCAGCAGCCCGGGACTAGCGGCGAGAAATGAGCAGTTCTTC.

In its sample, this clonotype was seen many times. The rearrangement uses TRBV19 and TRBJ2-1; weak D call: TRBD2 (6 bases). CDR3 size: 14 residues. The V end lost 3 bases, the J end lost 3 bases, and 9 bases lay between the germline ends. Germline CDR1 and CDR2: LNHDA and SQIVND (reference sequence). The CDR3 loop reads CASSIGRGYNEQFF. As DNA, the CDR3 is TGTGCCAGTAGTATCGGGCGGGGCTACAATGAGCAGTTCTTC.

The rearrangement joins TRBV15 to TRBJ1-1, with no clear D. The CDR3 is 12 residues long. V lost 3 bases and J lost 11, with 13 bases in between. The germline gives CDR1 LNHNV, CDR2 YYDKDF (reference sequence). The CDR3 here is CATSSLGSGAFF. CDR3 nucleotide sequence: TGTGCCACCAGCAGCCTTGGGTCTGGGGCTTTCTTT. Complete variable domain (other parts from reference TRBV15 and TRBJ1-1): DAMVIQNPRYQVTQFGKPVTLSCSQTLNHNVMYWYQQKSSQAPKLLFHYYDKDFNNEADTPDNFQSRRPNTSFCFLDIRSPGLGDTAMYLCATSSLGSGAFFGQGTRLTVV.

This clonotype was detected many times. This chain's CDR3 is CASRTSGGAEQFF. The CDR3 nucleotides are TGTGCCAGCAGAACTAGCGGGGGGGCGGAGCAGTTCTTC. This rearrangement joins TRBV6-6 to TRBJ2-1, with 13 bases aligning to TRBD2. The germline CDR1 and CDR2 sequences are MNHNY and SVGAGI (reference sequence). V lost 6 bases to trimming and J lost 10 bases; unmatched junction nucleotides: 3. This CDR3 contains 13 residues.

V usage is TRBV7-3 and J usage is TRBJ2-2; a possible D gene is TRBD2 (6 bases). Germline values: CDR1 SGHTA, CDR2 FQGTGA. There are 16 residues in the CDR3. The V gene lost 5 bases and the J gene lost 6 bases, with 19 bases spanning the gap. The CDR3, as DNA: TGTGCCAGCAGCCCCAGACCGGCGGGAAGGTCCGGGGAGCTGTTTTTT. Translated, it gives CASSPRPAGRSGELFF.

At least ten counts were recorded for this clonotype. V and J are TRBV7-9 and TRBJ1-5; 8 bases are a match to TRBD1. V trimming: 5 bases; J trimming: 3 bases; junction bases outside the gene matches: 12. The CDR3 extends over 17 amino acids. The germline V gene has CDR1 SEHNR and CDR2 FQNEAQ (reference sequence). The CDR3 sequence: CASSPVTGTGPNQPQHF. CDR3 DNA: TGTGCCAGCAGCCCCGTAACCGGGACAGGCCCCAATCAGCCCCAGCATTTT.

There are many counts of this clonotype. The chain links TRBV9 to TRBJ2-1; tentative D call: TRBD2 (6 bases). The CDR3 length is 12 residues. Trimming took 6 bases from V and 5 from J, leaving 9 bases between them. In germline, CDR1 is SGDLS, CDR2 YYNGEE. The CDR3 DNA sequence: TGTGCCAGCAACCGGGAGAACAATGAGCAGTTCTTC. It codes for CASNRENNEQFF.

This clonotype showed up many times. CDR3 coding DNA: TGTGCCAGCAGTGAAACGGCGGTCGTGACCTACGAGCAGTACTTC. This codes for CASSETAVVTYEQYF. This chain joins TRBV2 and TRBJ2-7; D is uncertain. There are 15 residues in the CDR3. CDR1 is SNHLY, CDR2 FYNNEI, per germline. The V end was cut by 2 bases, the J end by 2 bases, with 13 bases between.